This is a list of T cell receptor beta chains from one sample in a study of blood T cell repertoires in COVID-19. Assay used: immunoSEQ multiplex PCR; TCRdb lists only in-frame clones, some missing. The data hold 25,000 to 35,000 clones, with roughly 85% observed a single time. Material: peripheral blood. Receptor source: an elderly man with active COVID-19. Each CDR3 is given with its conserved first and last residue. D genes are given only for firm matches. Rows give clone size only sometimes, using once, few, many, or a class for an expanded clone.

j_gene,d_gene,abundance,v_gene,CDR3nt,CDR3aa
TRBJ2-5,TRBD2,NA,TRBV7-6,TGTGCCAGCAGCTACCTTGGGACTAGCGGGGGGGGAGAGACCCAGTACTTC,CASSYLGTSGGGETQYF
TRBJ2-7,NA,NA,TRBV29-1,TGCAGCGTTGGGGGCAGGGCCTACGAGCAGTACTTC,CSVGGRAYEQYF
TRBJ2-1,NA,medium-sized,TRBV19,TGTGCCAGTAGAACTAGACCGGGACTTGGGGGCTACAATGAGCAGTTCTTC,CASRTRPGLGGYNEQFF
TRBJ2-1,TRBD1,NA,TRBV5-8,TGTGCCAGCAGCGAGGGGACAGGGGGCCCTAAAGATTACAATGAGCAGTTCTTC,CASSEGTGGPKDYNEQFF
TRBJ2-3,NA,NA,TRBV7-8,TGTGCCAGCAGCCCAGGGATAGATACGCAGTATTTT,CASSPGIDTQYF
TRBJ2-2,TRBD2,medium-sized,TRBV19,TGTGCCACCAGGACTAGCGGGGGGGCCATCACCGGGGAGCTGTTTTTT,CATRTSGGAITGELFF
TRBJ1-6,NA,NA,TRBV7-9,TGTGCCAGCAGCCCCCGGCTTACAGGACCCGTGTCACCCCTCCACTTT,CASSPRLTGPVSPLHF
TRBJ1-2,TRBD1,NA,TRBV11-1,TGTGCCAGCAGTACGACAGGGCATAACTATGGCTACACCTTC,CASSTTGHNYGYTF
TRBJ1-1,NA,NA,TRBV7-2,TGTGCCAGCAGCTTAGCGATTGGGGGGTGGACTGAAGCTTTCTTT,CASSLAIGGWTEAFF
TRBJ2-5,TRBD2,once,TRBV7-2,TGTGCCAGCAGCTCATCCCGGGGGGGGGAGACCCAGTACTTC,CASSSSRGGETQYF
TRBJ2-3,TRBD2,once,TRBV5-1,TGCGCCAGCAGCACGGGAAGGCTAGCGGGGGGAGCGGATACGCAGTATTTT,CASSTGRLAGGADTQYF
TRBJ2-7,TRBD2,NA,TRBV19,TGTGCCAGTAGCAGCGGGGGGGACTACGAGCAGTACTTC,CASSSGGDYEQYF
TRBJ1-4,NA,NA,TRBV2,TGTGCCAGCCGGGACTGGACCCCAAAACTGTTTTTT,CASRDWTPKLFF
TRBJ1-3,NA,once,TRBV6-6,TGTGCCAGCAGTTACCAGGGTAGTGGAAACACCATATATTTT,CASSYQGSGNTIYF
TRBJ1-3,NA,NA,TRBV15,TGTGCCACCAGCAGGGGTGCGGGGGCCCCTGGAAACACCATATATTTT,CATSRGAGAPGNTIYF
TRBJ1-2,TRBD1,NA,TRBV5-5,TGTGCCAGCAGCCTCACGGGACAGGGTACGAACACCTTC,CASSLTGQGTNTF
TRBJ1-6,TRBD1,NA,TRBV5-4,TGTGCCAGCAGCCCCCGGGACAGGGTCGACAATTCACCCCTCCACTTT,CASSPRDRVDNSPLHF
TRBJ1-2,NA,NA,TRBV3-1/TRBV3-2,TGTGCCAGCAGCCAAGTTGGCGGGGGTACTGGCTACACCTTC,CASSQVGGGTGYTF
TRBJ1-3,NA,NA,TRBV14,TGTGCCAGCAGCTCGGGTTCCTCTGGAAACACCATATATTTT,CASSSGSSGNTIYF
TRBJ2-7,TRBD2,few,TRBV27,TGTGCCAGCAGAGAGCGGGGGGGCTCCCTCTGGGAGCAGTACTTC,CASRERGGSLWEQYF
TRBJ2-1,TRBD2,NA,TRBV5-4,TGCGCCAGCAGCTTGGCCGACGGGGGGGCCTACAATGAGCAGTTCTTC,CASSLADGGAYNEQFF
TRBJ2-2,NA,NA,TRBV24-1,TGTGCCACCAGTGACATGACAGGTATCGGGGAGCTGTTTTTT,CATSDMTGIGELFF
TRBJ1-1,NA,NA,TRBV5-1,TGCGCCAGCAGCTTGCAGACTTCGGGCACTGAAGCTTTCTTT,CASSLQTSGTEAFF
TRBJ2-7,TRBD1,NA,TRBV18,TGTGCCAGCTCACGACCCGAGGGGACAGGCTACGAGCAGTACTTC,CASSRPEGTGYEQYF
TRBJ1-5,NA,NA,TRBV5-1,TGCGCCAGCAGCTTGGCAGGGTATAGCAATCAGCCCCAGCATTTT,CASSLAGYSNQPQHF
TRBJ2-7,NA,NA,TRBV28,TGTGCCAGCAATTACGCCAGCTCCTACGAGCAGTACTTC,CASNYASSYEQYF
TRBJ2-5,TRBD1,few,TRBV5-6,TGTGCCAGCAGCTCGACAGGGTCTCAGGAGACCCAGTACTTC,CASSSTGSQETQYF
TRBJ2-7,NA,NA,TRBV19,TGTGCCAGTAGTAAACACTTCTCGGGGGAGCAGTACTTC,CASSKHFSGEQYF
TRBJ2-5,NA,NA,TRBV29-1,TGCAGCGTTGTAGCGGCGCGCCAACAAGAGACCCAGTACTTC,CSVVAARQQETQYF
TRBJ2-5,TRBD2,NA,TRBV4-1,TGCGCCAGCAGCCAGTCCCTAGCGGGTACGACCCAGTACTTC,CASSQSLAGTTQYF
TRBJ1-2,TRBD1,NA,TRBV5-4,TGTGCCAGCAGCTTGACAGGGGCGGCCTATGGCTACACCTTC,CASSLTGAAYGYTF
TRBJ1-1,NA,NA,TRBV18,TGTGCCAGCTCTCCGTCGAGAGAGAACACTGAAGCTTTCTTT,CASSPSRENTEAFF
TRBJ2-7,TRBD2,NA,TRBV4-3,TGCGCCAGCAGCCCCCATTGCTTGGTAGCGGGGGGGCCTAGAATATCCTACGAGCAGTACTTC,CASSPHCLVAGGPRISYEQYF
TRBJ1-5,NA,NA,TRBV7-8,TGTGCCAGCAGCTTATCGGACGGAGGCACGCCCCAGCATTTT,CASSLSDGGTPQHF
TRBJ2-7,NA,NA,TRBV5-1,TGCGCCAGCAGCTTGCAGGGTTTTTCCTACGAGCAGTACTTC,CASSLQGFSYEQYF
TRBJ1-5,TRBD1,few,TRBV27,TGTGCCAGCAGCCCACAGGGGCGCGATCAGCCCCAGCATTTT,CASSPQGRDQPQHF
TRBJ1-2,TRBD1,NA,TRBV23-1,TGCGCCAGCAGTCACAAATTGGGGCGGGACAGGTTCTATGGCTACACCTTC,CASSHKLGRDRFYGYTF
TRBJ2-7,TRBD1,few,TRBV5-1,TGCGCCAGCAGCTCCGGGACAGCCTCCTACGAGCAGTACTTC,CASSSGTASYEQYF
TRBJ1-2,TRBD1,NA,TRBV12-3/TRBV12-4,TGTGCCAGCAGTCCGACAGGGTTCTATGGCTACACCTTC,CASSPTGFYGYTF
TRBJ1-1,TRBD1,NA,TRBV19,TGTGCCAGTAGTATAGTCCATGCAGGGGGCGCGGTGAACACTGAAGCTTTCTTT,CASSIVHAGGAVNTEAFF
TRBJ1-1,TRBD1,few,TRBV19,TGTGCCAGTGGGGTGAGAGGGGGCTACACTGAAGCTTTCTTT,CASGVRGGYTEAFF